These 23 T cell receptor beta chains came from one sample sequenced in a study of blood T cell repertoires in COVID-19. The method was immunoSEQ multiplex PCR; TCRdb's version includes in-frame clones alone and lacks a portion of them. The table has about 190,000 clones, around 89% seen once. Input material: peripheral blood. These receptors all come from a human donor in a cohort sampled during active COVID-19.

The chain uses TRBV7-9 and TRBJ2-7, with a possible D match to TRBD1 (5 bases). Germline V gene data show CDR1 as SEHNR and CDR2 as FQNEAQ (reference sequence). The CDR3 has 15 amino acids. The V end was cut by 4 bases, the J end by 3 bases, with 16 bases between. The CDR3 DNA is TGTGCCAGCAGCTCCAGGGATTCACAGGACTACGAGCAGTACTTC. This codes for CASSSRDSQDYEQYF.

The chain joins TRBV29-1 to TRBJ2-5, with D perhaps matching TRBD1 (5 bases). Germline V gene data show CDR1 as SQVTM and CDR2 as ANQGSEA. The V and J ends lost 5 bases and 1 base respectively, with 5 bases between them. This CDR3 comprises 11 residues. The CDR3 loop is CSVRGQETQYF. DNA for the CDR3: TGCAGCGTTAGGGGCCAAGAGACCCAGTACTTC. Full variable domain (remainder filled in from reference TRBV29-1 and TRBJ2-5): SAVISQKPSRDICQRGTSLTIQCQVDSQVTMMFWYRQQPGQSLTLIATANQGSEATYESGFVIDKFPISRPNLTFSTLTVSNMSPEDSSIYLCSVRGQETQYFGPGTRLLVL.

This rearrangement joins TRBV10-1 to TRBJ1-1, with D unresolved. The CDR3 runs to 12 residues. Germline V lookup: CDR1 WNHNN, CDR2 SYGVQD (reference sequence). V dropped 3 bases and J dropped 8 bases, with 10 bases sitting between them. CDR3 bases: TGCGCCAGCAGTGACAGGAACAGCGAAGCTTTCTTT. This encodes CASSDRNSEAFF.

This clone was seen once. This rearrangement joins TRBV6-5 to TRBJ2-3; 8 bases align to TRBD1. The CDR3 is made up of 14 amino acids. Germline V gene data show CDR1 as MNHEY and CDR2 as SVGAGI. The junction had 5 bases not matched to a gene; V was cut back by 2 bases and J by 7 bases. The CDR3 spells CASSYAGGRNTQYF. The CDR3 DNA follows: TGTGCCAGCAGTTACGCAGGGGGCCGCAATACGCAGTATTTT.

The chain joins TRBV18 to TRBJ2-7; 9 nucleotides align to TRBD1. CDR1 is KGHSH and CDR2 is LQKENI in the germline V gene. V was pared by 2 bases and J by 3 bases, with 8 bases of the junction left unmatched. The CDR3 covers 16 residues. The CDR3 reads CASSPEGQGYRYEQYF. The CDR3 nucleotides read TGTGCCAGCTCACCAGAAGGACAGGGGTATCGCTACGAGCAGTACTTC.

This chain joins TRBV19 and TRBJ2-7; a weak D match, TRBD1 (6 bases). The V gene's germline CDR1 is LNHDA and CDR2 SQIVND (reference sequence). This CDR3 region has 14 residues. V was pared by 2 bases and J by 5 bases, with 13 bases between. CDR3 bases: TGTGCCAGTAGTATAAAACAGGGCGACCACGAGCAGTACTTC. Its protein is CASSIKQGDHEQYF.

The V and J genes are TRBV4-3 and TRBJ1-2; D unclear. Germline CDR1 and CDR2: LGHNA and YSLEER. This CDR3 has 14 residues. V lost 0 bases to trimming and J lost 8 bases, with 13 bases between them. CDR3 bases: TGCGCCAGCAGCCAAGATATGAGGGTACGGGGCTACACCTTC. As protein: CASSQDMRVRGYTF.

This chain links TRBV13 with TRBJ2-7; TRBD1 aligns across 8 bases. The CDR3 extends over 14 amino acids. Germline CDR1 reads PRHDT; CDR2 reads FYEKMQ (reference sequence). V lost 5 bases, J lost 1 base, and 4 bases stayed unmatched. Here the CDR3 DNA reads TGTGCCAGCAGCCTCAGGGGGCTGTCCTACGAGCAGTACTTC. Protein product: CASSLRGLSYEQYF.

This chain links TRBV6-5 with TRBJ1-2; a possible D gene is TRBD1 (6 bases). V lost 5 bases and J 4 bases, leaving 17 bases between the germline ends. The CDR3 has 15 amino acids. Germline V lookup: CDR1 MNHEY, CDR2 SVGAGI. The CDR3 nucleotides are TGTGCCAGCAGTCCCCATAGGGGGGGGCCCTATGGCTACACCTTC. Protein: CASSPHRGGPYGYTF.

The rearrangement uses TRBV3-1 (or the pseudogene TRBV3-2) and TRBJ2-2; D is ambiguous. In germline, CDR1 is LGHDT, CDR2 YNNKEL (reference sequence). Trimming shortened V by 3 bases and J by 2 bases, and 10 bases separated the two germline ends. This CDR3 region has 15 residues. CDR3: CASSQYLGNTGELFF. As DNA, the CDR3 is TGTGCCAGCAGCCAGTACCTCGGTAACACCGGGGAGCTGTTTTTT.

The J gene is TRBJ2-3, the V gene TRBV24-1; TRBD2 might be the D (5 bases). The CDR3 totals 15 residues. Trimming pared 5 bases from V and 1 base from J, leaving 12 bases between. The germline V gene encodes CDR1 KGHDR and CDR2 SFDVKD. CDR3 protein: CATSARLTGTDTQYF. The CDR3, as DNA: TGTGCCACCAGTGCGAGACTAACAGGCACAGATACGCAGTATTTT.

The chain combines TRBV28 with TRBJ2-1, with 7 bases matching TRBD1. The CDR3 runs 14 residues. V shed 3 bases and J 5 bases; nucleotides not matched to a gene: 4. Per the germline V gene, CDR1 is MDHEN and CDR2 is SYDVKM. The CDR3 DNA reads as TGTGCCAGCAGTTTCTTCGACAGGGACAATGAGCAGTTCTTC. The encoded protein is CASSFFDRDNEQFF.

The chain has TRBV7-6 and TRBJ1-2; no firm D call. Per germline, CDR1 SGHVS and CDR2 FNYEAQ. The CDR3 length is 15 residues. The germline V and J ends were trimmed by 2 bases and 5 bases, with 15 bases remaining between them. CDR3 sequence (DNA): TGTGCCAGCAGCTTACAGGCAGGCACTGGGTATGGCTACACCTTC. Translated: CASSLQAGTGYGYTF.

The chain combines TRBV27 with TRBJ2-3; D is ambiguous. The CDR3 has 15 residues. CDR1 is MNHEY and CDR2 is SMNVEV in the germline V gene (reference sequence). Trimming cost V 3 bases and J 10 bases, with 20 bases left between them. Here the CDR3 DNA reads TGTGCCAGCAGTTTGGGCCGTCACCCCTGGAACTCGCAGTATTTT. Translation: CASSLGRHPWNSQYF.

The chain couples TRBV5-5 to TRBJ1-5; 10 bases map to TRBD1. Germline V gene data show CDR1 as SGHKS and CDR2 as YYEKEE (reference sequence). The CDR3 is 15 amino acids. V was clipped by 5 bases and J by 1 base; unmatched bases: 3. This CDR3 is CASSRDRGSNQPQHF. For the CDR3, the DNA is TGTGCCAGCAGTCGGGACAGGGGAAGCAATCAGCCCCAGCATTTT.

This rearrangement joins TRBV7-2 to TRBJ2-7; possible D gene TRBD1, 5 bases. CDR1 SGHTA and CDR2 FQGNSA come from the germline V gene. CDR3 length: 15 amino acids. V lost 0 bases and J lost 5, with 14 bases in between. CDR3 amino acids: CASSLAQSRVHEQYF. CDR3 in DNA: TGTGCCAGCAGCTTAGCGCAATCCAGGGTCCACGAGCAGTACTTC.

The rearrangement joins TRBV9 to TRBJ1-3; D might be TRBD1 (5 bases). V was shortened by 3 bases and J by 1 base, with 11 bases between the two germline ends. The germline V gene encodes CDR1 SGDLS and CDR2 YYNGEE. This CDR3 has 15 residues. CDR3 in amino acids: CASSATALSGNTIYF. DNA for the CDR3: TGTGCCAGCAGCGCGACAGCATTGTCTGGAAACACCATATATTTT.

This chain joins TRBV25-1 and TRBJ1-4; the D is unclear. The length of the CDR3 is 15 residues. Germline assignment: CDR1 MGHDK and CDR2 SYGVNS. Trimming left V 5 bases short and J 0 bases short, with 10 bases between. The CDR3 reads CASSPRLTTNEKLFF. Written as DNA, the CDR3 is TGTGCCAGCAGTCCGCGACTCACAACTAATGAAAAACTGTTTTTT.

The chain carries TRBV15 and TRBJ2-3; the match to TRBD2 covers 13 bases. V was clipped by 0 bases and J by 2 bases; unmatched bases: 8. Germline V gene data show CDR1 as LNHNV and CDR2 as YYDKDF (reference sequence). This CDR3 comprises 19 residues. CDR3 loop: CATSREYPGTSGNTDTQYF. CDR3 nucleotides: TGTGCCACCAGCAGAGAATATCCCGGGACTAGCGGGAACACAGATACGCAGTATTTT.

The chain couples TRBV28 to TRBJ2-2; 10 bases are shared with TRBD1. The CDR3 is 15 amino acids. Germline V CDR1 and CDR2: MDHEN, SYDVKM. The J segment lost 5 bases and the V segment lost 10 bases, leaving 10 bases of the junction unmatched. In DNA, the CDR3 is TGTGCCATCCAGAGGACAGGGGGAGGAACCGGGGAGCTGTTTTTT. Residues: CAIQRTGGGTGELFF.

This sequence joins TRBV11-2 and TRBJ1-1; D not resolved. V was pared by 3 bases and J by 1 base, with 3 bases between. The CDR3 runs to 12 residues. Germline lookup yields CDR1 SGHAT and CDR2 FQNNGV. The CDR3 DNA follows: TGTGCCAGCAGCTTCGGGAACACTGAAGCTTTCTTT. Protein: CASSFGNTEAFF.

The chain recombines TRBV20-1 with TRBJ2-7; D may be TRBD2 (5 bases). This CDR3 comprises 11 residues. From germline, CDR1 is DFQATT and CDR2 SNEGSKA (reference sequence). The V and J ends lost 6 bases and 2 bases respectively, with 8 bases between them. CDR3: CSARDPYEQYF. CDR3 nucleotide sequence: TGCAGTGCCCGGGATCCCTACGAGCAGTACTTC.

The chain uses TRBV19 and TRBJ2-7, with TRBD1 matching over 8 bases. Germline V gene sequence: CDR1 LNHDA, CDR2 SQIVND (reference sequence). Losses at the gene ends were 7 bases for V and 7 bases for J; bases not matched to a gene: 12. The CDR3 is made up of 14 amino acids. CDR3 residues: CASKGQGRSVEQYF. CDR3 nucleotide sequence: TGTGCCAGTAAAGGACAGGGTAGAAGCGTTGAGCAGTACTTC.